The present T cell receptor beta chain was sequenced within a study of cytomegalovirus exposure and HLA in healthy donors. Remarks on this clone: Antigen unknown.

The V gene's germline CDR1 is SGHRS and CDR2 YFSETQ. The CDR3 spans 16 residues. V dropped 4 bases and J dropped 1; count of bases not matched to a gene: 8. With 60 Vbeta and 13 Jbeta primers, the PCR was carried out. Sequencing was performed with immunoSEQ multiplex PCR; in TCRdb, only in-frame clones are kept and a portion is missing. The table lists 150,000 to 200,000 clones, 70% to 80% of them singletons. General study findings and limits: In an earlier analysis, in around 590 donors, most V segments appeared productive either ~87% or ~30% of the time. Rates of TCR association differed by HLA locus in a later analysis, with DRB1 highest and HLA-C lowest.

This TCR came from a male donor in good health and CMV-seropositive. The chain has TRBV5-1 and TRBJ1-1, with 9 positions matching TRBD1. The source material was PBMCs. CDR3 in amino acids: CASSPGGTGWNTEAFF. The CDR3 DNA reads TGCGCCAGCAGCCCGGGAGGGACAGGGTGGAACACTGAAGCTTTCTTT.